This TCR beta chain was found in a study of T cell clones after liver transplantation. Study at large: TCRbeta sequencing after a pre-transplant mixed lymphocyte reaction identified graft-donor-reactive clones, later tracked in post-transplant blood. Timepoints were pre-transplant, pre-withdrawal, and after withdrawal was completed or failed. Third-party-reactive TCRbeta sequences from pre-transplant mixed lymphocyte reactions served as antigen-independent comparators.

Produced via immunoSEQ multiplex PCR; TCRdb's table is partial and in-frame only. The table records 99,000 or so clones, around four fifths of them present only once. V was trimmed by 4 bases and J by 5 bases, leaving 18 bases between them. CDR1 SGHTA and CDR2 FQGTGA come from the germline V gene. The CDR3 covers 16 residues. The sample consisted of CD4+ T cells from blood, taken before liver transplant. The TCR was taken from a human donor who received a liver transplant. The gene calls are TRBV7-3 and TRBJ2-1; no clear D gene. The CDR3 DNA is TGTGCCAGCAGCTCCATAGTGGGCGCGAACCACAATGAGCAGTTCTTC. Amino acids: CASSSIVGANHNEQFF.